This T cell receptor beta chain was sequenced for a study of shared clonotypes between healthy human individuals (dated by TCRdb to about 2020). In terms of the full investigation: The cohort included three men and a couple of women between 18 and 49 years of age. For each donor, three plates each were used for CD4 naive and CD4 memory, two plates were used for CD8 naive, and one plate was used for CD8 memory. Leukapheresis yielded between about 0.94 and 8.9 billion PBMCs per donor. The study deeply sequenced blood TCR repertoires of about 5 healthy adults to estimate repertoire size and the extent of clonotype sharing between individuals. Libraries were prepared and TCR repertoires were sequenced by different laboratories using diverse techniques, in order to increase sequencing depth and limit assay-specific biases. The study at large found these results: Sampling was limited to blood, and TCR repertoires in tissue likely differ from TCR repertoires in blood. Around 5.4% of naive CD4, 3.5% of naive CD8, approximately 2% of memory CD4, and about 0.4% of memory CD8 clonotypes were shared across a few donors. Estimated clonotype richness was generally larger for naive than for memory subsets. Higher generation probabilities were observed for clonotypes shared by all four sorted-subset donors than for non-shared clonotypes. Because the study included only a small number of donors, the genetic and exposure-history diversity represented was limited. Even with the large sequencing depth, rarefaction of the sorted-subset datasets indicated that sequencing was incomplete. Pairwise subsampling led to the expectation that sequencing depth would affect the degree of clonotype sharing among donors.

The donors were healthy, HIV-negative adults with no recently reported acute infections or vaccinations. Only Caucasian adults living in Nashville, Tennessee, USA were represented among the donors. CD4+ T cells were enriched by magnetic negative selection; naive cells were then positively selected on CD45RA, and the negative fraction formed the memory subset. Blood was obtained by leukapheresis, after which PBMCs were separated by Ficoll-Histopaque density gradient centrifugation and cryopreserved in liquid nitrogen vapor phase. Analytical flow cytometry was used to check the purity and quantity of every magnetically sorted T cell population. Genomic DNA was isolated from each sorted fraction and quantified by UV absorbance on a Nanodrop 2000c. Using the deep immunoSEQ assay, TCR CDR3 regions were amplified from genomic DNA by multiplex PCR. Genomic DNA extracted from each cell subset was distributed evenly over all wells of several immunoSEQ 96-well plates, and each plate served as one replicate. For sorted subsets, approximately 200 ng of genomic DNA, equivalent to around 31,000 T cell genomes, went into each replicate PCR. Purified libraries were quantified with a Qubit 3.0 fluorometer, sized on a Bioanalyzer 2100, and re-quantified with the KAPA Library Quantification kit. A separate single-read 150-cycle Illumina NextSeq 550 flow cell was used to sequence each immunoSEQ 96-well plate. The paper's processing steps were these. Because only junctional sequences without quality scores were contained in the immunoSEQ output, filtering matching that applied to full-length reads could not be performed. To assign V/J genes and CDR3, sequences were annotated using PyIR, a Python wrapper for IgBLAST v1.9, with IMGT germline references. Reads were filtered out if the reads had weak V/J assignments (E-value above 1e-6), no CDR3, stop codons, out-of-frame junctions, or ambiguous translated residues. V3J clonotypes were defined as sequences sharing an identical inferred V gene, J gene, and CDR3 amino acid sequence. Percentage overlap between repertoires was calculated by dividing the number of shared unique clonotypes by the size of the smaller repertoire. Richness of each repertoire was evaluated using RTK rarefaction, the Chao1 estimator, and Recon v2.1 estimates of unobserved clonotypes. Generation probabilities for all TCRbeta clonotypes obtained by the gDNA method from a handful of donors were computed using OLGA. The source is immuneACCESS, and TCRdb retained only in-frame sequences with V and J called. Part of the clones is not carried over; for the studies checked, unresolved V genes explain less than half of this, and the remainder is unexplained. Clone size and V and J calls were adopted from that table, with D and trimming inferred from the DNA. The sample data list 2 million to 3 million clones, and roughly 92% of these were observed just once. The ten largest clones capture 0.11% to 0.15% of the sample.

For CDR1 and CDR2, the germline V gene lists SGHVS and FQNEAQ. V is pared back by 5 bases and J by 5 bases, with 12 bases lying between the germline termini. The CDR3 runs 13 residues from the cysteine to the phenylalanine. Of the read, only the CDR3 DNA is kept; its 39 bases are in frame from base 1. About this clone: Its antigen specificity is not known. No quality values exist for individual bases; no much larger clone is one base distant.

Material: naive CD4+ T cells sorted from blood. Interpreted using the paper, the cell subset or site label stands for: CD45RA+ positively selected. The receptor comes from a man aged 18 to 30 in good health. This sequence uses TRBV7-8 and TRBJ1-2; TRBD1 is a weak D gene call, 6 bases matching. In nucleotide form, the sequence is TGTGCCAGCAGCCGCACAGGGTTTTATGGCTACACCTTC. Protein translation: CASSRTGFYGYTF.